This entry features one T cell receptor beta chain sequence. Its target is unknown. This specimen belongs to a study of glioma-infiltrating T cells. Study results and caveats: Non-neoplastic patients had below-expected tissue-blood divergence, while all gliomas exceeded expectation.

Amplification of TCR alpha and beta CDR3 regions from RNA used iRepertoire nested multiplex PCR. One-step reverse transcription and amplification started from around 100-400 ng of tissue mRNA or PBMC total RNA. TCRdb reprocessed the multiplex PCR reads with MiXCR, giving one entry per CDR3 protein. The profile shows over 140,000 distinct CDR3 sequences, approximately 40% of them singletons. The origin of this receptor is a human donor with low-grade glioma or glioblastoma, undergoing nonglioma brain surgery, or in good health (not recorded which). The material sequenced was glioma tissue, nonneoplastic brain tissue, or PBMCs (not recorded which).

CDR3: CASSGQGANQPQHF. The CDR3 DNA reads TGTGCCAGCAGCGGACAGGGGGCCAATCAGCCCCAGCATTTT. The chain uses TRBV28 and TRBJ1-5; 11 bases match TRBD1. The CDR3 is made up of 14 amino acids. Looked up from germline, CDR1 is MDHEN and CDR2 is SYDVKM. The trim removed 6 bases at V and 3 bases at J, leaving 1 base unmatched.